The subject of this entry is one T cell receptor (beta chain). Its antigen is currently unknown. One base away lies a much larger clone, so this may be a sequencing read error. The data were obtained in a study of regulatory T cells in long-lasting Graves disease. General observations from the study: Only peripheral blood was studied, not thyroid tissue.

iRepertoire HTBI primers and Arm-PCR of CDR3 regions built TCR beta libraries. TCRdb reprocessed the multiplex PCR reads via MiXCR and lists one record per CDR3 protein. The table lists roughly 500,000 distinct CDR3 sequences, roughly 20% of them singletons, with 7.8% in the top ten. Time point denoted: persistent/refractory GD, antithyroid drugs over 5 years with positive TRAb. Construction of the TCR library relied on RNA isolated from PBMCs. Material: peripheral blood mononuclear cells (PBMCs), obtained when the disease was refractory, from a patient treated with antithyroid drugs. The source is a female donor with Graves disease.

Here the CDR3 reads CSAGAGRVTEAFF. The CDR3 DNA follows: TGCAGTGCTGGCGCAGGGAGGGTCACTGAAGCTTTCTTT. This chain uses TRBV20-1 with TRBJ1-1; D might be TRBD1 (5 bases). Germline V gene data show CDR1 as DFQATT and CDR2 as SNEGSKA (reference sequence). V lost 5 bases, J lost 4 bases, and 14 bases lay in between. The CDR3 loop spans 13 amino acids.